This T cell receptor (beta chain) appears in the sequencing data of a study of blood T cell repertoires in COVID-19. The overall study: T cells, B-cell-depleted T cells, or PBMCs provided the cDNA or gDNA that served as material.

Authors' data handling: Estimated nucleated cell counts came from reference gene primer amplification. Profiled with immunoSEQ multiplex PCR; TCRdb holds only in-frame clones, not every one. Clone size and V and J calls were adopted from that table, with D and trimming inferred from the DNA. This repertoire shows hundreds of thousands of clones, around 89% found once; its top ten account for roughly 1%. Grouping used clinical history reported by participants in a survey and questionnaire. Two negative PCRs, clearance, or symptom resolution had been documented for recovered Cohort 3 donors. Trimming shortened V by 8 bases and J by 3 bases, and 17 bases separated the two germline ends. Germline V CDR1 and CDR2: MNHEY, SVGAGI. This CDR3 has 14 amino acids.

This chain uses TRBV6-5 with TRBJ2-7; D uncertain. This receptor was taken from a man younger than 35 who had recovered from COVID-19. Sequencing used PBMCs or T cells enriched from blood (not recorded which). The CDR3 nucleotides are TGTGCCAGCGCCGAGTCCGGTCCGGGCTACGAGCAGTACTTC. Translated, it gives CASAESGPGYEQYF.